These 6 T cell receptor beta chains were sequenced from one sample in a study of blood T cell repertoires in COVID-19. Clones were sequenced by immunoSEQ multiplex PCR, and TCRdb holds only the in-frame ones, with some missing. The sample consists of fewer than 110,000 clones, 87% of them appearing once. The sequencing input was peripheral blood. The receptors were sampled from a man aged 45-60 years in a cohort sampled during active COVID-19.

The chain recombines TRBV2 with TRBJ2-2; D gene ambiguous. The CDR3 length is 14 residues. Looked up from germline, CDR1 is SNHLY and CDR2 is FYNNEI. The germline V and J ends were trimmed by 6 bases and 0 bases, with 8 bases remaining between them. CDR3: CASSRLTNTGELFF. CDR3 sequence (DNA): TGTGCCAGCAGCCGACTTACGAACACCGGGGAGCTGTTTTTT.

This chain uses TRBV6-5 with TRBJ2-5; the match to TRBD2 covers 9 bases. The CDR3 is 15 residues long. Trimming at V came to 6 bases and at J to 5 bases, leaving 10 bases not matched to a gene. Germline V gene data show CDR1 as MNHEY and CDR2 as SVGAGI. The chain's CDR3 is CASSRGTSLRETQYF. Here the CDR3 DNA reads TGTGCCAGCAGCCGTGGGACTAGCTTAAGGGAGACCCAGTACTTC.

The chain carries TRBV19 and TRBJ1-2, with 8 bases that match TRBD1. Germline CDR1 is LNHDA and CDR2 is SQIVND (reference sequence). Unmatched junction bases numbered 11, after V lost 5 bases and J lost 6 bases. The CDR3 has 15 residues. CDR3 sequence reads: CASSLRTGSRDGYTF. The CDR3 bases are TGTGCCAGTAGTTTGAGGACAGGGAGTAGAGATGGCTACACCTTC. The variable domain in full, with the rest retrieved from reference TRBV19 and TRBJ1-2, is DGGITQSPKYLFRKEGQNVTLSCEQNLNHDAMYWYRQDPGQGLRLIYYSQIVNDFQKGDIAEGYSVSREKKESFPLTVTSAQKNPTAFYLCASSLRTGSRDGYTFGSGTRLTVV.

The chain combines TRBV27 with TRBJ1-5; TRBD1 agrees at 7 bases. In germline, CDR1 is MNHEY, CDR2 SMNVEV (reference sequence). There are 13 residues in the CDR3. V lost 3 bases, J lost 6 bases, and 2 bases stayed unmatched. This chain's CDR3 is CASSLNRGQPQHF. Here the CDR3 DNA reads TGTGCCAGCAGTTTGAACAGGGGTCAGCCCCAGCATTTT.

The chain is built from TRBV19 and TRBJ1-1, with no clear D. Looked up from germline, CDR1 is LNHDA and CDR2 is SQIVND (reference sequence). The CDR3 has 17 residues. V lost 1 base and J lost 0, with 15 bases in between. CDR3 nucleotide sequence: TGTGCCAGTAGTATAGGGTCGGGTGAAAACCTGAACACTGAAGCTTTCTTT. It specifies CASSIGSGENLNTEAFF.

The chain employs TRBV23-1 and TRBJ2-3; possible D gene TRBD1, 6 bases. TRBV23-1 is an open reading frame, and its role is uncertain. Deletions cut 0 bases from V and 2 bases from J, with 21 bases between. This CDR3 has 19 residues. The CDR3 nucleotides are TGCGCCAGCAGTCAATCGGGTCGTTGTACAGGGCACAACACAGATACGCAGTATTTT. Translation gives CASSQSGRCTGHNTDTQYF.